This TCR beta chain is drawn from a study of HIV-infected patients and healthy controls. Around 530 ng RNA was reverse transcribed with alpha and beta constant-region primers. Alpha and beta chain libraries were made separately by chain-specific third strand synthesis with multiplexing indices. Using its own MiXCR run on the 5' RACE reads, TCRdb lists one record per CDR3 protein. The data contain 6,000 to 9,500 distinct CDR3 sequences, roughly 10% of them singletons. The study's findings and limits: Size-matched repertoire data failed to replicate the apparent Gini index recovery after therapy in HIV-infected patients.

Whole blood was used without fractionation, so all unsorted peripheral T cells were included. The table lists this clonotype with many counts. Its antigen is undetermined. J was trimmed by 4 bases and V by 9 bases; bases with no gene match: 1. The CDR3 consists of 13 residues. Germline assignment: CDR1 KGHDR and CDR2 SFDVKD. This TCR was sampled from an adult with HIV infection. This sequence joins TRBV24-1 and TRBJ2-2; TRBD1 matches 10 bases. Sample: blood, taken before antiretroviral therapy. CDR3: CATGTGVTGELFF. The CDR3 DNA sequence: TGTGCCACCGGGACAGGGGTCACCGGGGAGCTGTTTTTT.